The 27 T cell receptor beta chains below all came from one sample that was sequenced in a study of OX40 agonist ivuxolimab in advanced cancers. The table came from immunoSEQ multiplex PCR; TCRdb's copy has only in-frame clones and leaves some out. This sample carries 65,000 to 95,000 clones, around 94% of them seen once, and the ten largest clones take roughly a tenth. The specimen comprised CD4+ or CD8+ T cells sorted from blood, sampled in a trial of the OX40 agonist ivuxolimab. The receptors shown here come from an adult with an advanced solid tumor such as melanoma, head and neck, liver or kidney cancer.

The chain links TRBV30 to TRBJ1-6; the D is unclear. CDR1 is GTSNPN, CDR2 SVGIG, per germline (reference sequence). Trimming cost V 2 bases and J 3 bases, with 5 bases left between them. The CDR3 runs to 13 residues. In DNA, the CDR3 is TGTGCCTGGAGTTCTGACTATAATTCACCCCTCCACTTT. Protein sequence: CAWSSDYNSPLHF.

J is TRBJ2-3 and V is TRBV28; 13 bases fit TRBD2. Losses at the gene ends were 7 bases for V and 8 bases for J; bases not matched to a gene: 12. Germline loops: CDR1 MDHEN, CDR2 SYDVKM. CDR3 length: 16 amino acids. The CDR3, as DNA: TGTGCCAGCACCGGGGGACTAGCGGGAAGAGAGGTTACGCAGTATTTT. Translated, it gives CASTGGLAGREVTQYF.

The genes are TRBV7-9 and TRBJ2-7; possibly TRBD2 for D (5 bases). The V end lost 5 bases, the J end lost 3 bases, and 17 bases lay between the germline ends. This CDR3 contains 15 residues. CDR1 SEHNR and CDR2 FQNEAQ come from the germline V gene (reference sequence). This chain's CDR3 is CASSPWEAESYEQYF. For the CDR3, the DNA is TGTGCCAGCAGCCCTTGGGAAGCGGAGAGCTACGAGCAGTACTTC. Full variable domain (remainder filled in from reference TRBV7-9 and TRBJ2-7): DTGVSQNPRHKITKRGQNVTFRCDPISEHNRLYWYRQTLGQGPEFLTYFQNEAQLEKSRLLSDRFSAERPKGSFSTLEIQRTEQGDSAMYLCASSPWEAESYEQYFGPGTRLTVT.

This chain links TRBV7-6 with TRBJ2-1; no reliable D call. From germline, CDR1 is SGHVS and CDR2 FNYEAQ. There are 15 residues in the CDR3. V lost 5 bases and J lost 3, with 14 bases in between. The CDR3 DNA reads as TGTGCCAGCAGCCTGACATCTACGGGCTACAATGAGCAGTTCTTC. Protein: CASSLTSTGYNEQFF.

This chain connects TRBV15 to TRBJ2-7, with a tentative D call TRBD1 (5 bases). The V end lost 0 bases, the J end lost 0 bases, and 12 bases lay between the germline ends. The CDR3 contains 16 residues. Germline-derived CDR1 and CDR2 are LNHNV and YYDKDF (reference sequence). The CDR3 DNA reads TGTGCCACCAGCAGAGAGGGGCAGGGCAGCTCCTACGAGCAGTACTTC. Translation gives CATSREGQGSSYEQYF.

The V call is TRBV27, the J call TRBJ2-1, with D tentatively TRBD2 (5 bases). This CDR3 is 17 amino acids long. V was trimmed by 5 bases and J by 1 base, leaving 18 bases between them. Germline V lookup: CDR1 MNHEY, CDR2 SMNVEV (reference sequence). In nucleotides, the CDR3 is TGTGCCAGCAGTCCCCCGGCAGCGGCGATTTCCTACAATGAGCAGTTCTTC. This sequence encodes CASSPPAAAISYNEQFF.

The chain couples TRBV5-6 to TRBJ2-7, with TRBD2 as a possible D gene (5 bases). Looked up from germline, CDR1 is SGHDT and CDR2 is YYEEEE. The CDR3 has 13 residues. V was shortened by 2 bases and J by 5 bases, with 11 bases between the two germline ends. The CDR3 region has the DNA TGTGCCAGCAGCTTAACGGGATCGAACGAGCAGTACTTC. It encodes CASSLTGSNEQYF. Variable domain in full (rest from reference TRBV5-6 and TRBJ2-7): DAGVTQSPTHLIKTRGQQVTLRCSPKSGHDTVSWYQQALGQGPQFIFQYYEEEERQRGNFPDRFSGHQFPNYSSELNVNALLLGDSALYLCASSLTGSNEQYFGPGTRLTVT.

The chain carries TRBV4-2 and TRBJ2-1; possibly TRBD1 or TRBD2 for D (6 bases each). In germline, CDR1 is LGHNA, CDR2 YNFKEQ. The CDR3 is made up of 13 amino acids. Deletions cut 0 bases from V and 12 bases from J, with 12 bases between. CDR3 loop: CASSQEGGQAQFF. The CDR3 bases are TGTGCCAGCAGCCAAGAAGGGGGGCAGGCGCAGTTCTTC.

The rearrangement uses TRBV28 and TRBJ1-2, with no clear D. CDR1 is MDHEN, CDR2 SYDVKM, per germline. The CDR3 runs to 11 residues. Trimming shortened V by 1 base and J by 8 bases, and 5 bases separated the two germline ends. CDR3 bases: TGTGCCAGCAGTTTATATTCCGGCTACACCTTC. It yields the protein CASSLYSGYTF.

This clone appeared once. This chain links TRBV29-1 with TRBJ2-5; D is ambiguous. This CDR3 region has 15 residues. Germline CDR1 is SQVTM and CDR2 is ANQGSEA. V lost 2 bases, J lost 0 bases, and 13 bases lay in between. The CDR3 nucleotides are TGCAGCGTTGAAAGCCCCGGCAGACACCAAGAGACCCAGTACTTC. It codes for CSVESPGRHQETQYF.

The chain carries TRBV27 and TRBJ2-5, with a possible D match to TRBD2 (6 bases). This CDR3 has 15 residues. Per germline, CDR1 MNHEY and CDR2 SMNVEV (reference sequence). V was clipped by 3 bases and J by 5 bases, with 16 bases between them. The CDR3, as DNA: TGTGCCAGCAGTTTGACGGAGGGGACGGGGGAGACCCAGTACTTC. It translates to CASSLTEGTGETQYF.

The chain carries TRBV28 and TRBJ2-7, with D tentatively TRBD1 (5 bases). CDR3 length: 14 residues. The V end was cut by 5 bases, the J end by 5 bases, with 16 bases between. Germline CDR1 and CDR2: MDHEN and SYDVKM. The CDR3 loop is CASSTPRVINEQYF. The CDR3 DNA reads TGTGCCAGCAGTACACCCAGGGTAATCAACGAGCAGTACTTC.

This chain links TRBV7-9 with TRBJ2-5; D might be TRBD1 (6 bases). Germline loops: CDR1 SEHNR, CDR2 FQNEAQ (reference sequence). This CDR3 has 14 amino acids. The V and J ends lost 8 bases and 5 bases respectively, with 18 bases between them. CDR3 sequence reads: CASSILRGFETQYF. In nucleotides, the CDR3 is TGTGCCAGCTCAATTCTCAGGGGCTTTGAGACCCAGTACTTC.

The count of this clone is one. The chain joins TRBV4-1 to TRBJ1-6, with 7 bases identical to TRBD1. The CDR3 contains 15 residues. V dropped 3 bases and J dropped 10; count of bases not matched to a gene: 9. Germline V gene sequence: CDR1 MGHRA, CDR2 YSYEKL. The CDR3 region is CASSQSTGWGSPLHF. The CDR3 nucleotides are TGCGCCAGCAGCCAGTCGACAGGGTGGGGGTCACCCCTCCACTTT.

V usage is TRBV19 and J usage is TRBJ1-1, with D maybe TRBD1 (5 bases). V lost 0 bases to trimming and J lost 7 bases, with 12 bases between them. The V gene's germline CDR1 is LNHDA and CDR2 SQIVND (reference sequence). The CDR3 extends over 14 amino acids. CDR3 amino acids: CASSIDGGVLEAFF. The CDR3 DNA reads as TGTGCCAGTAGTATAGATGGAGGGGTACTTGAAGCTTTCTTT.

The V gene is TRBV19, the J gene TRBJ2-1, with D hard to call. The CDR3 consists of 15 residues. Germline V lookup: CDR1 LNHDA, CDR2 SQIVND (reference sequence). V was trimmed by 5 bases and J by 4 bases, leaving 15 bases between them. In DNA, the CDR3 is TGTGCCAGTAGTGCTGGTCTCGGCGGTTACAATGAGCAGTTCTTC. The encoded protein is CASSAGLGGYNEQFF.

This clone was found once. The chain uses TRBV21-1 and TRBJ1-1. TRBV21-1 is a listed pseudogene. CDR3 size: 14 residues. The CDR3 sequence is CAPCGGIMNTEAFF. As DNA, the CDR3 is TGTGCCCCATGTGGGGGAATCATGAACACTGAAGCTTTCTTT.

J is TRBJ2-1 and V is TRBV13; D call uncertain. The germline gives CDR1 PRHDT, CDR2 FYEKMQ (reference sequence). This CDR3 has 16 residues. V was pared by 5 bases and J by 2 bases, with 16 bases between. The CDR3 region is CASSLFSMDPYNEQFF. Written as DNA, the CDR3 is TGTGCCAGCAGCCTCTTTAGTATGGACCCCTACAATGAGCAGTTCTTC.

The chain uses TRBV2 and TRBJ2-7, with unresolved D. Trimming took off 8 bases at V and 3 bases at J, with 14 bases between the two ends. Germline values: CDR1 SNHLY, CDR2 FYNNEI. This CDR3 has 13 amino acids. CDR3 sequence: CASAGSDRYEQYF. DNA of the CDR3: TGTGCCAGCGCCGGATCCGATCGCTACGAGCAGTACTTC.

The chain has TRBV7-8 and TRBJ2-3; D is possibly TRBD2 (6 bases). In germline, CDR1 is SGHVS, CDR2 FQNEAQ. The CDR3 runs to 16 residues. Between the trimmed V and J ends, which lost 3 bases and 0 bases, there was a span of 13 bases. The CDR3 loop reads CASSFIGGSSTDTQYF. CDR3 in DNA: TGTGCCAGCAGCTTCATTGGGGGGTCTAGCACAGATACGCAGTATTTT.

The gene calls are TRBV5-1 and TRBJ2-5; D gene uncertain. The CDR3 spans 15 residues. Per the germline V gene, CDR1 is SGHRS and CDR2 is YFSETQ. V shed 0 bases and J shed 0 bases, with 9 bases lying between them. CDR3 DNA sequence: TGCGCCAGCAGCTTGGGAGCTGGCTACCAAGAGACCCAGTACTTC. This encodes CASSLGAGYQETQYF.

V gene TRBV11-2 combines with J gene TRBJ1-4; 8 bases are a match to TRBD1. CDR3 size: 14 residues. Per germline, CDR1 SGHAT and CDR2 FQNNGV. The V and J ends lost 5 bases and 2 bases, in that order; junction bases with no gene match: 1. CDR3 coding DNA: TGTGCCAGCAGCGGGGACAGGACTAATGAAAAACTGTTTTTT. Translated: CASSGDRTNEKLFF.

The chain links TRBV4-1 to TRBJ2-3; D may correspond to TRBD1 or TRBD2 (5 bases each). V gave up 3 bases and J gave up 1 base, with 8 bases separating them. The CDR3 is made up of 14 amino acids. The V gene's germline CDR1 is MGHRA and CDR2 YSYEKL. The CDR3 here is CASSQGDGTDTQYF. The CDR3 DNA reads TGCGCCAGCAGCCAGGGGGACGGCACAGATACGCAGTATTTT.

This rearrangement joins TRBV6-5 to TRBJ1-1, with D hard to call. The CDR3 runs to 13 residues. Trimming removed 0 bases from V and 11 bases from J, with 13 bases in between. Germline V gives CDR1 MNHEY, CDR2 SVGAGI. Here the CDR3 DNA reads TGTGCCAGCAGTTACTCGTTGGCTTCCGTGGCTTTCTTT. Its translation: CASSYSLASVAFF.

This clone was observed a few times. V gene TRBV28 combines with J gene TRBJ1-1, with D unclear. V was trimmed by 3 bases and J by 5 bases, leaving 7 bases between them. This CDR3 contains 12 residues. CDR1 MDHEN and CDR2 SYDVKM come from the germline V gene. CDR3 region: CASSFRWTEAFF. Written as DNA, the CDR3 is TGTGCCAGCAGTTTCCGGTGGACTGAAGCTTTCTTT.

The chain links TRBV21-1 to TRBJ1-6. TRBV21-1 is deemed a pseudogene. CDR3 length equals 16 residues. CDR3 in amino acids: CASSKDPGPQNSPLHF. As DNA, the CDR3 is TGTGCCAGCAGCAAAGATCCGGGGCCACAAAATTCACCCCTCCACTTT.

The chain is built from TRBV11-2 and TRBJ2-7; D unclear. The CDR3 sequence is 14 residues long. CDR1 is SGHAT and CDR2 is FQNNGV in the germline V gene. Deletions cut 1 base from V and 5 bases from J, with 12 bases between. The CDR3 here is CASSLVTLNDEQYF. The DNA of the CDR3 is TGTGCCAGCAGCTTAGTTACCCTGAACGACGAGCAGTACTTC. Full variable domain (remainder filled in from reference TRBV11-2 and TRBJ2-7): EAGVAQSPRYKIIEKRQSVAFWCNPISGHATLYWYQQILGQGPKLLIQFQNNGVVDDSQLPKDRFSAERLKGVDSTLKIQPAKLEDSAVYLCASSLVTLNDEQYFGPGTRLTVT.